This T cell receptor (beta chain) was retrieved from a study of OX40 agonist ivuxolimab in advanced cancers. Whole-study results and caveats: Researchers report that CD8+ T cells had, on average, more expanded clones than CD4+.

At cycle 4 day 1, cycle 7 day 1, and baseline, blood was sampled. J was trimmed by 10 bases and V by 2 bases; bases with no gene match: 10. This CDR3 comprises 15 residues. Germline V lookup: CDR1 SGHTA, CDR2 FQGTGA. Regarding this clone: Its antigen is as yet unknown.

The data were produced by immunoSEQ multiplex PCR, yet TCRdb's version contains in-frame clones alone and is incomplete. The repertoire has tens of thousands of clones, 70% to 90% of them found once; the top ten carry 12%. The rearrangement uses TRBV7-3 and TRBJ1-1; 10 bases fit TRBD1. The sequenced sample was CD4+ or CD8+ T cells sorted from blood, obtained in a trial of the OX40 agonist ivuxolimab. The sequence derives from an adult with an advanced solid tumor such as melanoma, head and neck, liver or kidney cancer. CDR3 region: CASSLVGTGDMGAFF. Written as DNA, the CDR3 is TGTGCCAGCAGCTTAGTGGGGACAGGGGACATGGGAGCTTTCTTT.